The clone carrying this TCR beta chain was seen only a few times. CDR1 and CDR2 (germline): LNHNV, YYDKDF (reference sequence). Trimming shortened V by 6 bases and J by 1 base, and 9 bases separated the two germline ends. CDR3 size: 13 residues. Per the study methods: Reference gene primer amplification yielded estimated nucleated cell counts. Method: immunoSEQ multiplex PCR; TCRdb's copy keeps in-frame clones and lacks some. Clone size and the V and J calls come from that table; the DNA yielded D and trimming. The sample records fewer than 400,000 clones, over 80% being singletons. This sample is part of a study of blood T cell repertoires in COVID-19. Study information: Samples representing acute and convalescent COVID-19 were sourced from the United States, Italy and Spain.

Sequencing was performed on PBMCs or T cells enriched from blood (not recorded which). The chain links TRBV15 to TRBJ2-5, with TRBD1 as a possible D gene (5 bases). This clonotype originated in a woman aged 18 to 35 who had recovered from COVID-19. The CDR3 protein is CATSHDSQETQYF. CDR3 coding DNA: TGTGCCACCAGTCACGACAGCCAAGAGACCCAGTACTTC.